The present entry profiles one T cell receptor (beta chain) with its context. The specificity of this receptor is unknown. No base quality information exists; no much larger clone differs at one position. This entry comes from a study of regulatory and conventional T cells in RAG deficiency (dated by TCRdb to about 2017). Regarding the complete study: Hypomorphic RAG mutations in combined immunodeficiency or atypical SCID are frequently associated with autoimmunity. High-throughput TCR beta sequencing was used to compare the diversity and composition of the Treg, conventional CD4+ and CD8+ T cell repertoires of RAG-deficient patients with those of healthy controls.

Eight patients with RAG deficiency were studied, comprising one with SCID, two with Omenn syndrome and five with combined immunodeficiency or atypical SCID. Before genomic DNA extraction, CD8+ T cells lacking CD4 were purified from blood. Library preparation was by the immunoSEQ multiplex PCR assay. Rearranged TCR beta chain products were amplified from the genomic DNA of sorted T-cell subsets and were then sequenced. The original pipeline was this. Shannon entropy and Simpson indices were used to quantify the repertoire diversity of productive TCR beta rearrangements. To assess clonal expansion, the frequencies of the 100 most abundant productive TCR beta clonotypes were added up as a share of total reads. The TRB repertoires were scored with a self-reactivity index that is based on amino acid usage at CDR3beta positions 6 and 7. Repertoire analyses used two-way ANOVA; flow cytometric analyses used Student t or Mann-Whitney tests. This immuneACCESS table, as held by TCRdb, lists in-frame sequences with V and J called but not all clones. Of the missing ones, under half trace to an unresolved V gene in checked studies; the others have no known cause. D and trimming come from the DNA, and the V and J calls and clone size come from that table. The sample table contains about 6,100 clones; only one count was recorded for 85% to 95% of them. The ten largest clones take up almost 50% of the sample.

Paper-wide results and their limitations: For some subjects, some T-cell subset analyses were not performed. Markedly lower Shannon entropy and higher Simpson indices were observed in RAG-deficient patients than in control T-cell subpopulations. Compared with controls, Omenn syndrome and CID/AS patients had 85 to 100-fold fewer unique TCR beta sequences in Treg cells, but only roughly 9.3-fold fewer in the other subsets. In Omenn syndrome patients, sorted CD25-high CD127-low cells may represent peripherally activated cells rather than bona fide Treg cells. All patient T-cell subsets had shorter CDR3 lengths; Omenn syndrome patients showed >75% Treg-Tconv repertoire overlap at nucleotide and amino acid level.

The CDR3 contains 15 residues, cysteine and phenylalanine counted. Here the CDR3 DNA is all that survives: 45 bases in frame from base 1. Per the germline V gene, SGHAT is the CDR1 and FQNNGV is the CDR2. Trimming removed 1 base from V and 3 bases from J, leaving 12 bases between the germline ends. This clonotype was sampled from a human donor with RAG deficiency presenting as severe combined immunodeficiency. Specimen: CD8+ T cells sorted from blood. Recombination linked TRBV11-2 to TRBJ2-5, with the D gene not clear enough to name. In nucleotide form, the sequence is TGTGCCAGCAGCTTAGGATGGGTTGGGAAAGAGACCCAGTACTTC. Its translation reads: CASSLGWVGKETQYF.